This T cell receptor (beta chain) comes out of a study of OX40 agonist ivuxolimab in advanced cancers. Study-level information: Patients were treated with ivuxolimab, an agonistic anti-OX40 (CD134) antibody. Recorded diagnoses for dose-escalation patients were hepatocellular carcinoma, melanoma, renal cell or head and neck cancer.

Trimming removed 0 bases from V and 8 bases from J; junction bases left unmatched: 3. Germline-derived CDR1 and CDR2 are SGHDT and YYEEEE. CDR3 length equals 14 residues. General study results and limits: With doses of 0.1-3.0 mg/kg, partial responders showed among the lowest clonal expansion. Circulating CD4+ and CD8+ T cells showed clonal expansion by week 6 at 0.1 to 3.0 mg/kg.

The protocol was immunoSEQ multiplex PCR, while the TCRdb copy is restricted to in-frame clones and leaves out a portion. The profile shows around 50,000 clones, about 85% of them singletons. A note on this clone: Its antigen is undetermined.

The source is an adult with an advanced solid tumor such as melanoma, head and neck, liver or kidney cancer. The sample here was CD4+ or CD8+ T cells sorted from blood, taken in a trial of the OX40 agonist ivuxolimab. V gene TRBV5-6 combines with J gene TRBJ1-4; 8 nucleotides line up with TRBD1. The CDR3 sequence: CASSLETGVEKLFF. CDR3 coding DNA: TGTGCCAGCAGCTTGGAGACAGGGGTGGAAAAACTGTTTTTT.